The rows below give T cell receptor beta chains drawn from one sample of a study of T cells in Graves' hyperthyroidism and ophthalmopathy. TCRdb re-derived calls from the multiplex PCR reads in MiXCR, one entry per CDR3 protein. The repertoire holds approximately 600,000 distinct CDR3 sequences, with roughly 14% as singletons. Sequencing input: blood. These receptors were obtained from a woman aged 40 to 50 with Graves' ophthalmopathy. CDR3s include the opening cysteine and the closing phenylalanine or tryptophan. The D gene is left open where the match is weak. Size tells how often a clone was seen (once, few, many) or the class of an expanded clone, and some rows leave it out.

size,length,J,D,V,DNA,CDR3
many,13,TRBJ2-7,NA,TRBV11-2,TGTGCCAGCAGCTTAAAGGGGTACTACGAGCAGTACTTC,CASSLKGYYEQYF
many,14,TRBJ2-7,NA,TRBV7-3,TGTGCCAGCAGCTTCACCGGGGTAACCTACGAGCAGTACTTC,CASSFTGVTYEQYF
many,18,TRBJ2-2,NA,TRBV19,TGTGCCAGTAGTCCATACTACAGGGTAGGGACCTACACCGGGGAGCTGTTTTTT,CASSPYYRVGTYTGELFF
many,15,TRBJ2-2,TRBD2,TRBV6-2/TRBV6-3,TGTGCCAGCAGTCGTCCGGGACTAGTTACCGGGGAGCTGTTTTTT,CASSRPGLVTGELFF
NA,14,TRBJ2-2,NA,TRBV6-2/TRBV6-3,TGTGCCAGCCAGCGAGGTTTCATCACCGGGGAGCTGTTTTTT,CASQRGFITGELFF
few,14,TRBJ2-4,TRBD1,TRBV6-2/TRBV6-3,TGTGCCAGCAGTTCCGGACAGGGGTTAAACATTCAGTACTTC,CASSSGQGLNIQYF
NA,17,TRBJ2-6,TRBD2,TRBV6-5,TGTGCCAGCAGTTACAGGGGACTAGCGGCTGGGGCCAACGTCCTGACTTTC,CASSYRGLAAGANVLTF
few,13,TRBJ1-5,NA,TRBV19,TGTGCCAGTCGAAAGAGCGACAATCAGCCCCAGCATTTT,CASRKSDNQPQHF
many,15,TRBJ2-7,NA,TRBV20-1,TGCAGTGCTACCAAAATGGGACTCCAGGTACGGGAGCAGTACTTC,CSATKMGLQVREQYF
many,14,TRBJ2-5,TRBD1,TRBV20-1,TGCAGTGCTTTATCGACAGGGATGGGTGAGACCCAGTACTTC,CSALSTGMGETQYF
few,14,TRBJ2-5,TRBD2,TRBV20-1,TGCAGTGCTAGAGATAGCGGGAGTGGAGAGACCCAGTACTTC,CSARDSGSGETQYF
many,16,TRBJ2-2,TRBD1,TRBV5-6,TGTGCCAGCAGCTCCGGACAGGGCCGAAACACCGGGGAGCTGTTTTTT,CASSSGQGRNTGELFF
many,14,TRBJ1-5,TRBD1,TRBV6-2/TRBV6-3,TGTGCCAGCAGCAAACAGGGGGGGTTACAGCCCCAGCATTTT,CASSKQGGLQPQHF
many,16,TRBJ2-4,NA,TRBV7-2,TGTGCCAGCAGCTTTAGCGGAAGAATAGCCAAAAACATTCAGTACTTC,CASSFSGRIAKNIQYF
many,16,TRBJ2-2,NA,TRBV10-3,TGTGCCATCAGTGATTCAGCAAAGACCTACACCGGGGAGCTGTTTTTT,CAISDSAKTYTGELFF
many,16,TRBJ2-4,NA,TRBV6-5,TGTGCCAGCAGTTACTCCTACGATATTGTGACAAACATTCAGTACTTC,CASSYSYDIVTNIQYF
many,16,TRBJ2-7,TRBD1,TRBV5-4,TGTGCCAGCAGCTCACATGCCGGGACAGGGGACGGCGAGCAGTACTTC,CASSSHAGTGDGEQYF
NA,11,TRBJ2-5,NA,TRBV29-1,TGCAGCGTTGAAGTTGGGAGTTCTCGAGACTTC,CSVEVGSSRDF
NA,17,TRBJ2-2,NA,TRBV28,TGTGCCAGCACCCCCTCCGGGACGGAATATTACACCGGGGAGCTGTTTTTT,CASTPSGTEYYTGELFF
many,18,TRBJ2-3,TRBD2,TRBV7-3,TGTGCCAGCAGCTTAATCCGACCGGGAGGTACTAGCACAGATACGCAGTATTTT,CASSLIRPGGTSTDTQYF
many,15,TRBJ2-7,TRBD2,TRBV7-2,TGTGCCAGCAGCTTCACGGGACTAGGCTCCTACGAGCAGTACTTC,CASSFTGLGSYEQYF
NA,13,TRBJ2-7,NA,TRBV11-2,TGTGCCAGCAGCTTAGATTTATGGTACGAGCAGTACTTC,CASSLDLWYEQYF
many,13,TRBJ1-1,NA,TRBV27,TGTGCCAGCATATCGGCAGCGAACACTGAAGCTTTCTTT,CASISAANTEAFF
many,15,TRBJ2-5,TRBD1,TRBV7-9,TGTGCCAGCAGCCCAGGACAGGGGGAGGGAGAGACCCAGTACTTC,CASSPGQGEGETQYF
few,16,TRBJ2-4,NA,TRBV30,TGTGCCTGGAGTCAGAGTCTGGTGGCGGGCCAAAACATTCAGTACTTC,CAWSQSLVAGQNIQYF
NA,16,TRBJ2-5,TRBD2,TRBV29-1,TGCAGCGTTGACCAAGAACATAGCGGGTTTGGAGAGACCCAGTACTTC,CSVDQEHSGFGETQYF
many,13,TRBJ1-5,NA,TRBV30,TGTGCCTGGAGTGAAGGGCCGGCTCAGCCCCAGCATTTT,CAWSEGPAQPQHF